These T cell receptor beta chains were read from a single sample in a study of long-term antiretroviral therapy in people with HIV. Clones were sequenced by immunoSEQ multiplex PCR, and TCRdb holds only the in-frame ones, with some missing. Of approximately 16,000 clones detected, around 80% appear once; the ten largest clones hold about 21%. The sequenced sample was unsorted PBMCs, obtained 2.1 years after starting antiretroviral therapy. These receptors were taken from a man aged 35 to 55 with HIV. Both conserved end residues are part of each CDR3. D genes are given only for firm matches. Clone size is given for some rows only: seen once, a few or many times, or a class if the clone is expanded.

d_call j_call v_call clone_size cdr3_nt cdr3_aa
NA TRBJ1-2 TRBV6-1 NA TGTGCCAGCAGTTGGGAGGGTCCCGGAGAGGGCTACACCTTC CASSWEGPGEGYTF
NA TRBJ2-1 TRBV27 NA TGTGCCAGCAGTTTGGTCAGAGTAAACAATGAGCAGTTCTTC CASSLVRVNNEQFF
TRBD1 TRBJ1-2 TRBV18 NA TGTGCCAGCTCACCTGGACAGGGGGCCCATGGCTACACCTTC CASSPGQGAHGYTF
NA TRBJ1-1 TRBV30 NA TGTGCCTGGAGGGGGGGTTTCGCTGAAGCTTTCTTT CAWRGGFAEAFF
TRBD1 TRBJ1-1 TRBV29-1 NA TGCAGCGTGTTCCCGGGACAGGGGACCAGGCACACTGAAGCTTTCTTT CSVFPGQGTRHTEAFF
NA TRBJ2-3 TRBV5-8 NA TGTGCCAGCAGCTGGGGGGCTGGGGGGGGCGCAGATACGCAGTATTTT CASSWGAGGGADTQYF
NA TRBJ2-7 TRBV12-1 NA TGTGCCAGCAGCTACCTGACTAGCGGACCGGACGAGCAGTACTTC CASSYLTSGPDEQYF
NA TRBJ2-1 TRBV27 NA TGTGCCAGCAGTTTATCGGTGGGGACGATATACAATGAGCAGTTCTTC CASSLSVGTIYNEQFF
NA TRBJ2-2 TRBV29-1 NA TGCAGCGTTGTGAGAAGCTCAAACACCGGGGAGCTGTTTTTT CSVVRSSNTGELFF
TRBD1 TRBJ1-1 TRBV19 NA TGTGCCAGTAGTTGGGGGACAGGGGATGTTGAAGCTTTCTTT CASSWGTGDVEAFF
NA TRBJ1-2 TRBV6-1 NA TGTGCCAGCAGGCTTCACGTAACACAAGCTGGCGGCTACACCTTC CASRLHVTQAGGYTF
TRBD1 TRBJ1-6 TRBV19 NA TGTGCCAGTAGTACCTTGGGACAGTTTAATTCACCCCTCCACTTT CASSTLGQFNSPLHF
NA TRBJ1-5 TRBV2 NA TGTGCCAGCAGTCGTACAGGGAATCAGCCCCAGCATTTT CASSRTGNQPQHF
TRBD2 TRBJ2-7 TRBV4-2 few TGTGCCAGCAGCCAAGAGACTAGCGGGGTCTACGAGCAGTACTTC CASSQETSGVYEQYF
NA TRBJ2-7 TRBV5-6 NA TGTGCCAGCAGCTTGGTCCAACTCGAGCAGTACTTC CASSLVQLEQYF
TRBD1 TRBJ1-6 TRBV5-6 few TGTGCCAGCAGCTTCGGGACAGGGGCAGTGGCCCTCCACTTT CASSFGTGAVALHF
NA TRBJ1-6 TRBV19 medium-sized TGTGCCAGTAGACAGGGTGATTCACCCCTCCACTTT CASRQGDSPLHF